The 19 T cell receptor beta chains listed next were all sequenced from one sample in a study of tumor and adjacent non-tumor tissue in lung cancer. The library came from three nested PCR rounds adapted from ARM-PCR protocols. One entry per CDR3 protein results from TCRdb running MiXCR on the multiplex PCR reads. Among more than 75,000 distinct CDR3 sequences listed, 75% to 85% were seen once. The template was RNA from unsorted bulk tissue. Distant lung tissue was collected more than 3 cm away from the tumor edge. Source material: distant non-tumor lung tissue. Source of these receptors: a man between 60 and 75 years old with small cell lung cancer.

The chain joins TRBV23-1 to TRBJ2-4; no clear D gene. TRBV23-1 is placed among ORFs of uncertain function. The CDR3 runs 17 residues. V dropped 7 bases and J dropped 0 bases, with 19 bases sitting between them. CDR3 bases: TGCGCCAGCATCCCAGCGCCCTATCCTTTAGCCAAAAACATTCAGTACTTC. Residues: CASIPAPYPLAKNIQYF.

This clonotype has more than one count but fewer than ten. Possible read error: a much larger clone is one base away. J is TRBJ2-1 and V is TRBV6-5, with a weak D call TRBD2 (6 bases). CDR1 and CDR2 from the germline V gene are MNHEY and SVGAGI. The length of the CDR3 is 13 residues. CDR3 DNA: TGTGTCAGCAGTTACTACGGGGGAAGTGAGCAGTTCTTC. Translating it yields CVSSYYGGSEQFF.

Regarding this clonotype: The conserved closing phenylalanine or tryptophan is absent in this CDR3, likely reflecting a read error. The V and J genes are TRBV29-1 and TRBJ1-2; D not certain. The CDR3 spans 11 residues. The germline V gene encodes CDR1 SQVTM and CDR2 ANQGSEA. The CDR3 DNA is TGCAGTGTTGAGCGCAGCTATGGCTACACCTTA. Its protein product is CSVERSYGYTL.

This chain links TRBV6-5 with TRBJ1-2; 8 bases line up with TRBD1. There are 15 residues in the CDR3. With V trimmed by 8 bases and J by 2 bases, 10 bases remained unmatched. Germline V gene data show CDR1 as MNHEY and CDR2 as SVGAGI. The DNA for the CDR3 is TGTGCCAGCCGGACAGGGACCCTAACCAACTATGGCTACACCTTC. It encodes CASRTGTLTNYGYTF.

The V call is TRBV4-1, the J call TRBJ2-1; possible D gene TRBD2, 6 bases. Germline loops: CDR1 MGHRA, CDR2 YSYEKL. V dropped 4 bases and J dropped 6 bases, with 19 bases sitting between them. This CDR3 is built from 16 residues. The CDR3 region has the DNA TGCGCCAGCAGCCCAGAGGGAGGTATTCTTCCCAATGAGCAGTTCTTC. Residues: CASSPEGGILPNEQFF.

This clonotype was observed a single time. The rearrangement links TRBV4-2 to TRBJ1-1; no clear D gene. This CDR3 is 16 amino acids long. In germline, CDR1 is LGHNA, CDR2 YNFKEQ. V was shortened by 4 bases and J by 6 bases, with 21 bases between the two germline ends. CDR3 residues: CASSPDYGAGSSEAFF. In DNA form, the CDR3 reads TGTGCCAGCAGCCCAGACTATGGCGCGGGAAGCTCTGAAGCTTTCTTT.

The J gene is TRBJ2-1, the V gene TRBV7-3; tentative D call: TRBD2 (5 bases). Germline assignment: CDR1 SGHTA and CDR2 FQGTGA. The CDR3 contains 16 residues. V lost 4 bases to trimming and J lost 1 base, with 14 bases between them. The chain's CDR3 is CASSSIGAVSYNEQFF. CDR3 bases: TGTGCCAGCAGCTCCATCGGAGCGGTTTCCTACAATGAGCAGTTCTTC.

A remark on this clonotype: At one of its ends the junction is not consistent with the germline gene, which may arise from a read error. The chain uses TRBV11-2 and TRBJ2-1; D is possibly TRBD2 (5 bases). The germline V gene encodes CDR1 SGHAT and CDR2 FQNNGV. The CDR3 is made up of 16 amino acids. This CDR3 is CTSSLVGVSSYSEQFF. DNA for the CDR3: TGTACAAGCAGCTTAGTGGGAGTGAGCTCCTACAGTGAGCAGTTCTTC.

Note on this clonotype: No conserved phenylalanine or tryptophan is present at the end of the CDR3, so a read error is the likely explanation. The gene calls are TRBV4-2 and TRBJ2-7; 9 bases match TRBD1. The CDR3 is 15 residues long. The germline V gene has CDR1 LGHNA and CDR2 YNFKEQ. DNA of the CDR3: TGTACCAGCAGCCAGGAGCGGACAGGGGTCTACGAGCAGTACTTG. Its protein product is CTSSQERTGVYEQYL.

The chain links TRBV4-2 to TRBJ2-3, with D perhaps given as TRBD1 or TRBD2 (5 bases each). CDR1 is LGHNA and CDR2 is YNFKEQ in the germline V gene. V was trimmed by 4 bases and J by 5 bases, leaving 16 bases between them. The CDR3 is 15 amino acids. This CDR3 reads CASSPGGPIRDTQYF. CDR3 in DNA: TGTGCCAGCAGCCCTGGGGGACCTATAAGAGATACGCAGTATTTT.

Turning to this clonotype: A much larger clone differs from this one at a single base, so this may be a read error. Likely a read error: the CDR3 ends without its conserved phenylalanine or tryptophan. The chain is built from TRBV7-9 and TRBJ2-2; no firm D call. V was pared by 9 bases and J by 6 bases, with 17 bases between. Germline V lookup: CDR1 SEHNR, CDR2 FQNEAQ (reference sequence). The length of the CDR3 is 14 residues. The CDR3 sequence is CASLSGPSAGELFL. The CDR3 DNA follows: TGTGCCAGTCTTAGTGGACCCTCAGCCGGGGAGCTGTTTCTT.

The J gene is TRBJ2-7, the V gene TRBV6-6, with 10 bases identical to TRBD1. This CDR3 is 15 amino acids long. Unmatched junction bases numbered 15, after V lost 6 bases and J lost 10 bases. Germline CDR1 and CDR2: MNHNY and SVGAGI (reference sequence). For the CDR3, the DNA is TGTGCCAGCAGACCGGGACAGGGGAAATCCTATGACCAGTACTTC. Its protein is CASRPGQGKSYDQYF.

This clonotype was recorded at least ten times. The genes are TRBV30 and TRBJ2-1; unclear D gene. V was trimmed by 2 bases and J by 5 bases, leaving 13 bases between them. From germline, CDR1 is GTSNPN and CDR2 SVGIG (reference sequence). The CDR3 runs 14 residues. CDR3 in amino acids: CAWSKLFPHNEQFF. DNA for the CDR3: TGTGCCTGGAGTAAGCTTTTCCCCCACAATGAGCAGTTCTTC.

Turning to this clonotype: Sequence at one end of the junction differs from germline and may be a read error. The chain joins TRBV29-1 to TRBJ2-5; 8 positions agree with TRBD1. CDR3 length: 13 amino acids. The V gene's germline CDR1 is SQVTM and CDR2 ANQGSEA. CDR3 DNA sequence: TGCAGCGTTGATCCGGGACAGGAAGAGGCCCAGTACTTC. Translated: CSVDPGQEEAQYF.

This clonotype was observed at least ten times. The chain carries TRBV12-3 or TRBV12-4 and TRBJ2-3, with 12 bases matching TRBD2. This CDR3 region has 15 residues. V lost 6 bases and J lost 5; bases outside the gene matches: 6. DNA for the CDR3: TGTGCCAGCAGACCGACTAGCGGGAGTAAAGATACGCAGTATTTT. Translated, it gives CASRPTSGSKDTQYF.

As to this clonotype: A much larger clone differs from this one at a single base, so this may be a read error. The chain links TRBV20-1 to TRBJ1-5, with TRBD1 as a possible D gene (5 bases). The assigned J gene may be wrong: the sequence end matches TRBJ2-3 better. From germline, CDR1 is DFQATT and CDR2 SNEGSKA (reference sequence). This CDR3 is 14 amino acids long. CDR3 protein: CSARSRVGNQPQYF. As DNA, the CDR3 is TGCAGTGCTAGAAGCAGGGTAGGCAATCAGCCCCAGTATTTT.

Turning to this clonotype: A much larger clone lies a single base off, so this may be a read error. The conserved closing phenylalanine or tryptophan is absent in this CDR3, likely reflecting a read error. The V gene is TRBV28, the J gene TRBJ1-1, with TRBD1 matching over 8 bases. V dropped 5 bases and J dropped 4; count of bases not matched to a gene: 9. The CDR3 has 15 residues. In germline, CDR1 is MDHEN, CDR2 SYDVKM. The CDR3, as DNA: TGTGCCAGCAGTCCCGGACAGGGAGGGATCACTGAAGCTTTCATT. It specifies CASSPGQGGITEAFI.

The table lists this clonotype with a count of one. The junction differs from germline at one of its ends, possibly a read error. The chain combines TRBV6-1 with TRBJ1-1; a possible D gene is TRBD1 (6 bases). The CDR3 length is 14 residues. Germline CDR1 reads MNHNS; CDR2 reads SASEGT. As DNA, the CDR3 is TGTACCAGCAATGGAAAGGGGGGAAGGACTGAAGCTTTCTTT. This codes for CTSNGKGGRTEAFF.

About this clonotype: The junction and the germline gene differ at one end; a read error may be behind it. This sequence joins TRBV4-2 and TRBJ1-1; no reliable D call. Germline V lookup: CDR1 LGHNA, CDR2 YNFKEQ. The CDR3 covers 13 residues. The CDR3 region has the DNA TGTGCCATTCGGGGTCTGATGAACACTGAAGTTTTCTTT. Its translation is CAIRGLMNTEVFF.